A selection of T cell receptor beta chains follows, all from one sample in a study of post-analysis software for immune sequencing data. One entry per CDR3 protein, called by TCRdb with MiXCR from the PCR reads. The sample contains fewer than 900,000 distinct CDR3 sequences, about half of which appear only once. The sequenced sample consisted of blood. The origin of the receptors is a girl aged 10 to 17 with multiple sclerosis. Both conserved end residues are part of each CDR3. D genes are given only for firm matches. Expanded clones get a size class; other rows say once, few or many, or leave the size out.

>TRBJ2-3|NA|TRBV20-1|TRBD1
CSALGQGLDTQYF
TGCAGTGCTCTTGGACAGGGTTTGGATACGCAGTATTTT
>TRBJ2-1|NA|TRBV7-9|NA
CASLIPPTARGVHNEQFF
TGTGCCAGCCTCATCCCCCCGACAGCCAGGGGGGTCCACAATGAGCAGTTCTTC
>TRBJ2-3|NA|TRBV7-2|NA
CASSFPGGDTQYF
TGTGCCAGCAGCTTCCCTGGAGGGGATACGCAGTATTTT
>TRBJ2-3|NA|TRBV11-2|TRBD2
CASSPQVAGGRDTQYF
TGTGCCAGCAGCCCGCAGGTAGCGGGAGGGAGAGATACGCAGTATTTT
>TRBJ2-7|NA|TRBV11-2|TRBD1
CASSRGTGGNEQYF
TGTGCCAGCAGCCGAGGGACAGGGGGTAACGAGCAGTACTTC
>TRBJ2-3|NA|TRBV15|NA
CATSRSTSGTASTDTQYF
TGTGCCACCAGCAGATCGACATCCGGGACCGCAAGCACAGATACGCAGTATTTT
>TRBJ2-2|NA|TRBV20-1|NA
CSGEANTGELFF
TGCAGTGGGGAAGCGAACACCGGGGAGCTGTTTTTT
>TRBJ2-7|few|TRBV12-3/TRBV12-4|TRBD1
CASSFEGTGIGYEQYF
TGTGCCAGCAGTTTTGAAGGGACAGGGATAGGGTACGAGCAGTACTTC
>TRBJ2-4|few|TRBV10-2|TRBD2
CASSPSGRGAKNIQYF
TGCGCCAGCAGTCCTAGCGGGAGGGGAGCCAAAAACATTCAGTACTTC
>TRBJ2-7|NA|TRBV7-6|TRBD2
CASSLVREGRDEQYF
TGTGCCAGCAGCTTAGTACGGGAGGGCCGGGACGAGCAGTACTTC
>TRBJ2-1|NA|TRBV6-5|NA
CASSYSGGAVYNEQFF
TGTGCCAGCAGTTACTCGGGGGGTGCTGTCTACAATGAGCAGTTCTTC
>TRBJ1-2|NA|TRBV2|NA
CASTQSYGYTF
TGTGCCAGCACCCAGAGCTATGGCTACACCTTC
>TRBJ2-5|few|TRBV29-1|NA
CSGARGIETQYF
TGCAGCGGCGCTAGGGGTATAGAGACCCAGTACTTC
>TRBJ2-1|NA|TRBV5-5|TRBD2
CASGTEREGLGEQFF
TGTGCCAGCGGAACCGAGCGGGAGGGCCTGGGTGAGCAGTTCTTC
>TRBJ1-2|NA|TRBV5-1|TRBD1
CVSSLDRGYGYTF
TGCGTCAGCAGCTTGGACAGGGGCTATGGCTACACCTTC
>TRBJ2-7|NA|TRBV2|TRBD1
CASSVMGQGAGEQYF
TGTGCCAGCAGTGTAATGGGACAGGGGGCTGGCGAGCAGTACTTC